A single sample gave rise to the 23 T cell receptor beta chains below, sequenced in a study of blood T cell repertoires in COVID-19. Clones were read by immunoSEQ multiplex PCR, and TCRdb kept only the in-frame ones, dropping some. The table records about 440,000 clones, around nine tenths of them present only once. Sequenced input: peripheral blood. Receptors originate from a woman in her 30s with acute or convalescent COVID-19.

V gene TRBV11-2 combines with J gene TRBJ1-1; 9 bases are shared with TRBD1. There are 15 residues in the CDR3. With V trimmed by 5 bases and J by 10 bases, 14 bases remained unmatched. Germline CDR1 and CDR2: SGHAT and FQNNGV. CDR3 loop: CASSKWDREGTLAFF. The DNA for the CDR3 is TGTGCCAGCAGCAAATGGGACAGGGAGGGTACGTTAGCTTTCTTT. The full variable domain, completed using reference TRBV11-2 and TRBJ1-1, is EAGVAQSPRYKIIEKRQSVAFWCNPISGHATLYWYQQILGQGPKLLIQFQNNGVVDDSQLPKDRFSAERLKGVDSTLKIQPAKLEDSAVYLCASSKWDREGTLAFFGQGTRLTVV.

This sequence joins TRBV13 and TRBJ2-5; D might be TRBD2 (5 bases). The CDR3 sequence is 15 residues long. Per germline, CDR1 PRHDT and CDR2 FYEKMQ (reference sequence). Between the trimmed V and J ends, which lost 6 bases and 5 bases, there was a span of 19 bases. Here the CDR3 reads CASRKASSPSETQYF. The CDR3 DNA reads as TGTGCCAGCAGGAAGGCGTCTAGCCCAAGCGAGACCCAGTACTTC.

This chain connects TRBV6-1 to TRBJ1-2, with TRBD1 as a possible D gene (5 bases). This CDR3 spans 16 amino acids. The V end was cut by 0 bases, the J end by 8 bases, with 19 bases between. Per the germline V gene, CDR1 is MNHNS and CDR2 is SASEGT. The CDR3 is CASSEARFFRGIGYTF. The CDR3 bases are TGTGCCAGCAGTGAAGCGCGTTTCTTTAGGGGAATAGGCTACACCTTC.

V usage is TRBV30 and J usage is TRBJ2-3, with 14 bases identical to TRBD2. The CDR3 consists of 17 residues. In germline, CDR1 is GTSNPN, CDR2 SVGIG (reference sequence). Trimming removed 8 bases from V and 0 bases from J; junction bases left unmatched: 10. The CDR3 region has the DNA TGTGCCCGAACTGGACTAGCGGGGGGCTCTAGCACAGATACGCAGTATTTT. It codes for CARTGLAGGSSTDTQYF. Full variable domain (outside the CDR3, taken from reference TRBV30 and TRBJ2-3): SQTIHQWPATLVQPVGSPLSLECTVEGTSNPNLYWYRQAAGRGLQLLFYSVGIGQISSEVPQNLSASRPQDRQFILSSKKLLLSDSGFYLCARTGLAGGSSTDTQYFGPGTRLTVL.

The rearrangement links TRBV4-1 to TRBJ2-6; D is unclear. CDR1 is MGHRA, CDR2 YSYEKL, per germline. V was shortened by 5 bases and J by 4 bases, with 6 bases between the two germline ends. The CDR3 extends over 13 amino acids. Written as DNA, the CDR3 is TGCGCCAGCAGCTTTTCGGGGGCCAACGTCCTGACTTTC. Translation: CASSFSGANVLTF.

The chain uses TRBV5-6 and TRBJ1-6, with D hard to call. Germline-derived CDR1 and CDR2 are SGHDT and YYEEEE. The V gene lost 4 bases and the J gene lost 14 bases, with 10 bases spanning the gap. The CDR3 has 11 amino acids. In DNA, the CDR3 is TGTGCCAGCAGCCTGCGAAGCACCCTCCACTTT. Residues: CASSLRSTLHF.

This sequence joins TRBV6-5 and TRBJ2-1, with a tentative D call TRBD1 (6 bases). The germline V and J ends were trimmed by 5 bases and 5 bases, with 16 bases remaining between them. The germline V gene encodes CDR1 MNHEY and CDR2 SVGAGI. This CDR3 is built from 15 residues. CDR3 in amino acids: CASSIRDNPDNEQFF. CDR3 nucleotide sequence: TGTGCCAGCAGTATCCGGGACAACCCAGACAATGAGCAGTTCTTC.

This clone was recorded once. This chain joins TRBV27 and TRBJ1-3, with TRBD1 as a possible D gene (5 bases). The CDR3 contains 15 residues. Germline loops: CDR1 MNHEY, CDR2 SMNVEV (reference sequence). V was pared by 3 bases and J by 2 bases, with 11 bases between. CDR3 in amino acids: CASSLRGYAGNTIYF. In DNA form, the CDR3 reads TGTGCCAGCAGTTTGCGGGGGTACGCTGGAAACACCATATATTTT.

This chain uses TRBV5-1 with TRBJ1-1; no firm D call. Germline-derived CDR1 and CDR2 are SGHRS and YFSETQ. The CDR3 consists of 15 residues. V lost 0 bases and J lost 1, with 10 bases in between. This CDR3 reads CASSLVAGGNTEAFF. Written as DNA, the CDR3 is TGCGCCAGCAGCTTGGTGGCAGGAGGGAACACTGAAGCTTTCTTT. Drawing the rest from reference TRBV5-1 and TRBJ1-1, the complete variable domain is KAGVTQTPRYLIKTRGQQVTLSCSPISGHRSVSWYQQTPGQGLQFLFEYFSETQRNKGNFPGRFSGRQFSNSRSEMNVSTLELGDSALYLCASSLVAGGNTEAFFGQGTRLTVV.

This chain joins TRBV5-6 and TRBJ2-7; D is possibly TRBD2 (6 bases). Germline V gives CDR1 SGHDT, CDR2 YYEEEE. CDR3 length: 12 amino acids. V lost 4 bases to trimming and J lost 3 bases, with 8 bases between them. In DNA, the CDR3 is TGTGCCAGCAGCCGGACTAACTACGAGCAGTACTTC. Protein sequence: CASSRTNYEQYF.

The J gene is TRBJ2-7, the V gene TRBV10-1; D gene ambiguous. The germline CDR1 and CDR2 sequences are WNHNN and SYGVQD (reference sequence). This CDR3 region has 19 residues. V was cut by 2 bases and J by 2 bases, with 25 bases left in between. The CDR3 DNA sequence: TGCGCCAGCAGTGAGCCGACCCTAAGGTTGGGCCGGTACCCCTACGAGCAGTACTTC. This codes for CASSEPTLRLGRYPYEQYF.

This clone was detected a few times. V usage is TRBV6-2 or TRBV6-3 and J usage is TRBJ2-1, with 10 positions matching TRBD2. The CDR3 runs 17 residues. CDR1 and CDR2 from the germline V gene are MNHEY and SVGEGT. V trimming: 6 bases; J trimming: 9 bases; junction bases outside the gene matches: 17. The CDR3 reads CASSPVGGLAIRGEQFF. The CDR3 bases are TGTGCCAGCAGCCCTGTGGGGGGACTAGCGATCCGGGGTGAGCAGTTCTTC.

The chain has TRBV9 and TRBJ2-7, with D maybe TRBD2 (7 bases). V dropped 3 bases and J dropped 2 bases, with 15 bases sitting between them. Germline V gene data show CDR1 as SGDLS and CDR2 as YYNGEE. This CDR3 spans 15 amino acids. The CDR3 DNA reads TGTGCCAGCAGCGGGGGGGGCCCAACAACCTACGAGCAGTACTTC. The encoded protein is CASSGGGPTTYEQYF.

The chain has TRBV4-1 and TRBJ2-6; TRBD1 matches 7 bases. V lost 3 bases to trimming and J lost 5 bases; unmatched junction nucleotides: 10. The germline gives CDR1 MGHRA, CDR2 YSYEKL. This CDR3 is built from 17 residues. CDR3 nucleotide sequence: TGCGCCAGCAGCCATGAGGACAGGCTCAGCTGGGCCAACGTCCTGACTTTC. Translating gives CASSHEDRLSWANVLTF.

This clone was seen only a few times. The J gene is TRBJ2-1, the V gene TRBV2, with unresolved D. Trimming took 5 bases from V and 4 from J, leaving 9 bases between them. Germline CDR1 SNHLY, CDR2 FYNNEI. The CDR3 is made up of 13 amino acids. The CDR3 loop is CASSLAGYNEQFF. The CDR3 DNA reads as TGTGCCAGCAGTTTAGCTGGGTACAATGAGCAGTTCTTC.

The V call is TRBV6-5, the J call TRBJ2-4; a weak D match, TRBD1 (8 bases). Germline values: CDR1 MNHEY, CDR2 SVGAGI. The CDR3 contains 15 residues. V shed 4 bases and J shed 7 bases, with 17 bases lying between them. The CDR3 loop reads CASSSLQGGSNIQYF. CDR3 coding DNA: TGTGCCAGCAGTTCCCTACAGGGGGGGTCCAACATTCAGTACTTC.

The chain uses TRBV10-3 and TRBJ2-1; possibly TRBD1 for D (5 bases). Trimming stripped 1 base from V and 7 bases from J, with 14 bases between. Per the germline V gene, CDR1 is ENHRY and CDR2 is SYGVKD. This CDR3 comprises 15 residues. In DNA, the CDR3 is TGTGCCATCAGTGAGTTGGGTTTAAAGGGGAATGAGCAGTTCTTC. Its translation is CAISELGLKGNEQFF.

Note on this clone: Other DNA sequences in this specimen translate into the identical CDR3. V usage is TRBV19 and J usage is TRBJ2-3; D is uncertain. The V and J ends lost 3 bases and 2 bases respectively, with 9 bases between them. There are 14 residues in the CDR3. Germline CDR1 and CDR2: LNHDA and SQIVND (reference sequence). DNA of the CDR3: TGTGCCAGTAGTATTGGGCAAACCACAGATACGCAGTATTTT. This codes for CASSIGQTTDTQYF.

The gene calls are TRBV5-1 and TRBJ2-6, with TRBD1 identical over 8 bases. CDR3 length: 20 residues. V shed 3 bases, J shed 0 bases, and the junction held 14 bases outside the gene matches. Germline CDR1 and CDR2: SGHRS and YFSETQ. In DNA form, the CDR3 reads TGCGCCAGCAGCTCCAGAGCGGCGGGACAGGCGTCCTCTGGGGCCAACGTCCTGACTTTC. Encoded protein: CASSSRAAGQASSGANVLTF.

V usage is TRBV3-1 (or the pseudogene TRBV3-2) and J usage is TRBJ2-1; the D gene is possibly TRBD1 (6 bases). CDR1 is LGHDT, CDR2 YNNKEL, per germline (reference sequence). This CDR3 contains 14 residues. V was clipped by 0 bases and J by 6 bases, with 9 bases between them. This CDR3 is CASSQDNRANEQFF. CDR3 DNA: TGTGCCAGCAGCCAAGACAACAGGGCCAATGAGCAGTTCTTC.

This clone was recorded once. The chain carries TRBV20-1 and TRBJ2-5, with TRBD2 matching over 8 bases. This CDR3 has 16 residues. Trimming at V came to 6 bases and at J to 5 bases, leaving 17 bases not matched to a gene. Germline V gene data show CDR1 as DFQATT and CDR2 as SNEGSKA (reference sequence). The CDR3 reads CSASPWTSLGWETQYF. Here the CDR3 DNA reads TGCAGTGCAAGTCCGTGGACTAGCTTAGGTTGGGAGACCCAGTACTTC.

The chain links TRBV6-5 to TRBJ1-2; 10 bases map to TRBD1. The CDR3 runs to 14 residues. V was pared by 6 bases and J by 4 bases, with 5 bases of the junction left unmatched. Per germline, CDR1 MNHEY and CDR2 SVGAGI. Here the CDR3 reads CASRWDRGLYGYTF. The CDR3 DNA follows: TGTGCCAGCAGGTGGGACAGGGGACTCTATGGCTACACCTTC.

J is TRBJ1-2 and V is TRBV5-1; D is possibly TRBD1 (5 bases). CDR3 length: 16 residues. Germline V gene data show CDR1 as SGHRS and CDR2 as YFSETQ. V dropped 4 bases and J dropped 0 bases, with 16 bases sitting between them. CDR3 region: CASSDGGRGTNYGYTF. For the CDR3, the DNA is TGCGCCAGCAGCGATGGAGGACGGGGGACTAACTATGGCTACACCTTC. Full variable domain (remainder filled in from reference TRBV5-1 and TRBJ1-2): KAGVTQTPRYLIKTRGQQVTLSCSPISGHRSVSWYQQTPGQGLQFLFEYFSETQRNKGNFPGRFSGRQFSNSRSEMNVSTLELGDSALYLCASSDGGRGTNYGYTFGSGTRLTVV.